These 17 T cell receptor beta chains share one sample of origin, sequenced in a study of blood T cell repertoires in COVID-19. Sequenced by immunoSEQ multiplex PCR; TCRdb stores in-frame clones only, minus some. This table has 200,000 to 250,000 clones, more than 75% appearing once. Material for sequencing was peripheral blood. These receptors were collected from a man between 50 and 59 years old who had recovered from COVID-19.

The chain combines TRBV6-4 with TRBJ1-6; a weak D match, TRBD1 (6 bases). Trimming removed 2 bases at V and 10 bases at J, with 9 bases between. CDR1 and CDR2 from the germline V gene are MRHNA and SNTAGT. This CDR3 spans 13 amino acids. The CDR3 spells CASSDQQGSPLHF. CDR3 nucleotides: TGTGCCAGCAGTGACCAACAGGGATCACCCCTCCACTTT.

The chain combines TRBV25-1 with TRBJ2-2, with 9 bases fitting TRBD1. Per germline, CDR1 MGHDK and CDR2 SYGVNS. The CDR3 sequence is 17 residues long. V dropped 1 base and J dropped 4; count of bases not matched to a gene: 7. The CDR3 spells CASSESGTGPRTGELFF. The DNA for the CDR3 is TGTGCCAGCAGTGAATCTGGGACAGGGCCGCGCACCGGGGAGCTGTTTTTT.

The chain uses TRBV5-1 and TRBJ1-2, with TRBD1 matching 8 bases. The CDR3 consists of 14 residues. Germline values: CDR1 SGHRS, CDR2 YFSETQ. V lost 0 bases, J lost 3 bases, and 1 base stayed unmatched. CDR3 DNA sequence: TGCGCCAGCAGCTTGGTACAGGGGGACTATGGCTACACCTTC. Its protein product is CASSLVQGDYGYTF. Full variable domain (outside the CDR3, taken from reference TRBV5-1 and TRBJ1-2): KAGVTQTPRYLIKTRGQQVTLSCSPISGHRSVSWYQQTPGQGLQFLFEYFSETQRNKGNFPGRFSGRQFSNSRSEMNVSTLELGDSALYLCASSLVQGDYGYTFGSGTRLTVV.

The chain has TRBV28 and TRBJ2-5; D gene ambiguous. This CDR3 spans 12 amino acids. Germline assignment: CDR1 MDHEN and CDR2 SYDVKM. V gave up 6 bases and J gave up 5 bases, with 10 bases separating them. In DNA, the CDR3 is TGTGCCAGCAGCCCGAATCGGGAGACCCAGTACTTC. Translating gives CASSPNRETQYF.

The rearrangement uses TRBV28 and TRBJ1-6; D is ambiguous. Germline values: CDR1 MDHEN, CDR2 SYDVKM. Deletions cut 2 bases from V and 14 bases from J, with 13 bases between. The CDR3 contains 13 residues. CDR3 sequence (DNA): TGTGCCAGCAGTTTACCCCCCCTTGAGGCCCTCCACTTT. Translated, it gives CASSLPPLEALHF.

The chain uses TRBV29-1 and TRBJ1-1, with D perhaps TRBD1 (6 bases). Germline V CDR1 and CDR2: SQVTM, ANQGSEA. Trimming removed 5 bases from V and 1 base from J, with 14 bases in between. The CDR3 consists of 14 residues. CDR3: CSVRTQGQNTEAFF. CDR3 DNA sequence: TGCAGCGTTCGGACACAGGGCCAGAACACTGAAGCTTTCTTT.

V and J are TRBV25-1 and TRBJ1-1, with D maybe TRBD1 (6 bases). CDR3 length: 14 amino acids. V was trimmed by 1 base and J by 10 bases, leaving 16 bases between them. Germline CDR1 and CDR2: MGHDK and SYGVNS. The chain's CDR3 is CASSEWGGAQVAFF. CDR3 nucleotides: TGTGCCAGCAGTGAATGGGGGGGCGCCCAGGTAGCTTTCTTT.

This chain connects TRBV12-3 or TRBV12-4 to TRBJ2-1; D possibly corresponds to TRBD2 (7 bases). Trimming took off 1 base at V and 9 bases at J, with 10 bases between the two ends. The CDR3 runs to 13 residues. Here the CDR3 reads CASSLVRGAEQFF. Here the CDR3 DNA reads TGTGCCAGCAGTTTAGTCCGGGGGGCTGAGCAGTTCTTC.

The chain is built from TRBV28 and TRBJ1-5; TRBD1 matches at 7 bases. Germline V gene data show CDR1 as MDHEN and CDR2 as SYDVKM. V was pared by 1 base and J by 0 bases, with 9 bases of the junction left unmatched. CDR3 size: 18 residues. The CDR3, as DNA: TGTGCCAGCAGTTTATCGGACAGGCTGAGGTATAGCAATCAGCCCCAGCATTTT. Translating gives CASSLSDRLRYSNQPQHF.

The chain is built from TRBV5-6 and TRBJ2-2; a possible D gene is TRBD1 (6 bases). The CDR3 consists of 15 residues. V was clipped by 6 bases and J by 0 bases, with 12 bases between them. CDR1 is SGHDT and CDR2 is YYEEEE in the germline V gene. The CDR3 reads CASIRGSANTGELFF. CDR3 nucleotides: TGTGCCAGCATCAGGGGAAGCGCGAACACCGGGGAGCTGTTTTTT.

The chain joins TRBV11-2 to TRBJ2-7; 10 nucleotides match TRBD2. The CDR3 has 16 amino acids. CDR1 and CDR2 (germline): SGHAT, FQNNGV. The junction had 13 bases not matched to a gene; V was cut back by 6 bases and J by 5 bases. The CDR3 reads CASRRTGTSEGNEQYF. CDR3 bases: TGTGCCAGCAGGCGTACCGGGACTAGCGAAGGAAACGAGCAGTACTTC.

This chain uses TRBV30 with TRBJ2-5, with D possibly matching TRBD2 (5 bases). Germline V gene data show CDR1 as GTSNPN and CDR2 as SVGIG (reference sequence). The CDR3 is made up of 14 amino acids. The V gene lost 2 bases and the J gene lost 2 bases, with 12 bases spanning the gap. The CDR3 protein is CAWSSAGRQETQYF. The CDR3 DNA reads TGTGCCTGGAGTTCGGCGGGTAGACAAGAGACCCAGTACTTC.

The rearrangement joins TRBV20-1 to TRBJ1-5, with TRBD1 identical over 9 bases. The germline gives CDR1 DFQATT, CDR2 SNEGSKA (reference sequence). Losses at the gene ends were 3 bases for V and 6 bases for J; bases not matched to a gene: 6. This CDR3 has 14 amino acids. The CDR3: CSASLTGGFQPQHF. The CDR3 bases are TGCAGTGCTAGTCTAACAGGGGGCTTTCAGCCCCAGCATTTT.

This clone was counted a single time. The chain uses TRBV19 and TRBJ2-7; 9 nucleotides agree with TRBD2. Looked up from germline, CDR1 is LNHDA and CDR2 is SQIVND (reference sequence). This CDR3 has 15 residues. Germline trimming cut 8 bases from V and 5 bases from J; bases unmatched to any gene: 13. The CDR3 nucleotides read TGTGCCAGTGCTCCCCGGCGGGAGGGACTCCACGAGCAGTACTTC. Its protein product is CASAPRREGLHEQYF. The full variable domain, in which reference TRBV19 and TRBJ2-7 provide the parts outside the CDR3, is DGGITQSPKYLFRKEGQNVTLSCEQNLNHDAMYWYRQDPGQGLRLIYYSQIVNDFQKGDIAEGYSVSREKKESFPLTVTSAQKNPTAFYLCASAPRREGLHEQYFGPGTRLTVT.

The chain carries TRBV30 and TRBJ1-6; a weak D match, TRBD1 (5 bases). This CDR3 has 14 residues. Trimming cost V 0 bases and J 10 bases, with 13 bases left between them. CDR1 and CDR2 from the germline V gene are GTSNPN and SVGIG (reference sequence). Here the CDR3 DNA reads TGTGCCTGGAGTGTACCTGGGGCTCGGTCACCCCTCCACTTT. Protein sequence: CAWSVPGARSPLHF.

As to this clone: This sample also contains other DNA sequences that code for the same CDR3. As DNA, the CDR3 is TGTGCCAGCAGTCGACAGGGCAATCAGCCCCAGCATTTT. Translating gives CASSRQGNQPQHF. The chain employs TRBV3-1 (or the pseudogene TRBV3-2) and TRBJ1-5; a weak D match, TRBD1 (6 bases). CDR1 LGHDT and CDR2 YNNKEL come from the germline V gene (reference sequence). This CDR3 is 13 amino acids long. The ends were cut back, 6 bases at V and 2 bases at J, with 8 bases in the middle.

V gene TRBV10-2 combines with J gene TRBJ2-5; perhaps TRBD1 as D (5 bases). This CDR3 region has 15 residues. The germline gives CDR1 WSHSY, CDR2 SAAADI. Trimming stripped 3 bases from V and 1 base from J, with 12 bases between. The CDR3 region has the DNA TGCGCCAGCAGTGATCAGGGTTATCTCCAAGAGACCCAGTACTTC. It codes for CASSDQGYLQETQYF.